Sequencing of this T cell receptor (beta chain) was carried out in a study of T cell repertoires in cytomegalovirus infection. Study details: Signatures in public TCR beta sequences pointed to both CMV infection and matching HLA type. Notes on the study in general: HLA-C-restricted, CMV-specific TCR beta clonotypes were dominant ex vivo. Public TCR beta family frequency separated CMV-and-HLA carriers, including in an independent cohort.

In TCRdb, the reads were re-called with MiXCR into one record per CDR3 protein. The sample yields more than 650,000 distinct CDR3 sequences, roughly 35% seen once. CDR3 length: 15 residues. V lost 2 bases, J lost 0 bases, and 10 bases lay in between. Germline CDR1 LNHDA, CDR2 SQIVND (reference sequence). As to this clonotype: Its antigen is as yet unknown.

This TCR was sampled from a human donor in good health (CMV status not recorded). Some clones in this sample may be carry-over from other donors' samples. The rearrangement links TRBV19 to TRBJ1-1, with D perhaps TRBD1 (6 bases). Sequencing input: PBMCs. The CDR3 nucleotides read TGTGCCAGTAGTATATGGGGGCGGATGAACACTGAAGCTTTCTTT. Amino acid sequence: CASSIWGRMNTEAFF.